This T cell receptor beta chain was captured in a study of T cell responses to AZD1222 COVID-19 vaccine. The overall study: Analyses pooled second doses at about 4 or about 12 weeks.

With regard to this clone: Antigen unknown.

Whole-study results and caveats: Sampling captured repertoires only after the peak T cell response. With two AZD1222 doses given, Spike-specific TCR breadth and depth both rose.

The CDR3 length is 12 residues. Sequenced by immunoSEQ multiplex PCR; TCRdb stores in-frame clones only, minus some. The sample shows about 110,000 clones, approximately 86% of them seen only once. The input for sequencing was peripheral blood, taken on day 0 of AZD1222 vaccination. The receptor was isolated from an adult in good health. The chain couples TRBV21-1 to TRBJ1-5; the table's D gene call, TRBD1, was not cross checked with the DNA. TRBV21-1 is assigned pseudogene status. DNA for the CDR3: TGTGCCAGCAGCACCCGGGACAGGGCCCTGGATTTT. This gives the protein CASSTRDRALDF.